This TCR beta chain appears in the sequencing data of a study of graft-versus-host responses after intestinal transplantation. Overall study context: Anti-thymocyte globulin induction preceded approximately three years of tacrolimus and steroid maintenance in all recipients.

Repertoires were generated with immunoSEQ multiplex PCR, while TCRdb's copy carries only in-frame clones and drops some. The table lists about 90,000 clones, approximately 95% of them singletons. Study conclusions and caveats: Early after transplant, HvG declines were associated with peak levels of circulating GvH clones. Patients with graft-donor T cell macrochimerism had high graft-versus-host to host-versus-graft clonal ratios in allografts. The authors found GvH clones in recipient marrow, some appearing first in ileum or blood.

Of note for this clone: Its antigen is currently unknown.

The CDR3 loop spans 18 amino acids. Trimming pared 4 bases from V and 0 bases from J, leaving 16 bases between. Germline-derived CDR1 and CDR2 are SEHNR and FQNEAQ (reference sequence). The gene calls are TRBV7-9 and TRBJ2-6, with D possibly TRBD2 on 5 matching bases. This receptor was taken from a human donor who was the organ donor for an intestinal transplant. Sequences were derived from unstimulated CD8+ T cells sorted from spleen or lymph node cells, sampled before transplant. The CDR3 reads CASSWETEGFSGANVLTF. The CDR3 nucleotides read TGTGCCAGCAGCTGGGAGACCGAAGGGTTCTCTGGGGCCAACGTCCTGACTTTC.